The 4 T cell receptor beta chains given below trace back to one sample, sequenced in a study of T cell changes during pregnancy in multiple sclerosis. The method was immunoSEQ multiplex PCR; TCRdb's version includes in-frame clones alone and lacks a portion of them. This table holds tens of thousands of clones, over 80% found once. Sequenced material: CD4+ T cells from peripheral blood mononuclear cells, taken in the second trimester of pregnancy. Receptors were obtained from a female donor with multiple sclerosis, enrolled in a pregnancy study.

This chain joins TRBV9 and TRBJ1-6, with TRBD1 matching over 7 bases. The junction had 17 bases not matched to a gene; V was cut back by 5 bases and J by 12 bases. This CDR3 comprises 16 residues. Per the germline V gene, CDR1 is SGDLS and CDR2 is YYNGEE. The CDR3 region has the DNA TGTGCCAGCAGTGGGGATTTCGGGACAGCGGCCCTACCCCTCCACTTT. Its translation is CASSGDFGTAALPLHF.

This chain links TRBV21-1 with TRBJ1-4; whether TRBD1, the table's D call, matches the DNA was not checked. TRBV21-1 is noted as a pseudogene. CDR3 size: 14 residues. In nucleotides, the CDR3 is TGTGCCAGCAGCATTAGGGGTTCCAATGAAAAACTGTTTTTT. It codes for CASSIRGSNEKLFF.

V gene TRBV13 combines with J gene TRBJ2-1; TRBD2 matches at 7 bases. The CDR3 runs 14 residues. CDR1 and CDR2 from the germline V gene are PRHDT and FYEKMQ (reference sequence). The ends lost 5 bases at V and 5 bases at J; junction bases unmatched: 6. DNA for the CDR3: TGTGCCAGCAGCCCCCGTCGGGGGGACAATGAGCAGTTCTTC. It yields the protein CASSPRRGDNEQFF.

This clone came up once. The rearrangement uses TRBV2 and TRBJ2-1; D is perhaps TRBD2 (6 bases). The V end lost 10 bases, the J end lost 7 bases, and 11 bases lay between the germline ends. From germline, CDR1 is SNHLY and CDR2 FYNNEI. The CDR3 is 11 amino acids. CDR3 protein: CANGGENEQFF. The CDR3 nucleotides read TGTGCCAATGGCGGGGAGAATGAGCAGTTCTTC. Supplemented by reference TRBV2 and TRBJ2-1, the full variable domain reads EPEVTQTPSHQVTQMGQEVILRCVPISNHLYFYWYRQILGQKVEFLVSFYNNEISEKSEIFDDQFSVERPDGSNFTLKIRSTKLEDSAMYFCANGGENEQFFGPGTRLTVL.